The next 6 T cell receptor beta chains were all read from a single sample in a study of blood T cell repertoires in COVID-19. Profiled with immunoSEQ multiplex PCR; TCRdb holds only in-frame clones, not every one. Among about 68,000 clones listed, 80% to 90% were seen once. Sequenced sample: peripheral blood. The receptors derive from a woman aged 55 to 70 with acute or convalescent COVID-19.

The DNA for the CDR3 is TGTGCCAGCAGCGCCCAGGGGGGTGGTAATTCACCCCTCCACTTT. It is translated as CASSAQGGGNSPLHF. V is TRBV9 and J is TRBJ1-6; TRBD1 matches 7 bases. The CDR3 runs 15 residues. CDR1 and CDR2 (germline): SGDLS, YYNGEE. V lost 3 bases and J lost 6; bases outside the gene matches: 6.

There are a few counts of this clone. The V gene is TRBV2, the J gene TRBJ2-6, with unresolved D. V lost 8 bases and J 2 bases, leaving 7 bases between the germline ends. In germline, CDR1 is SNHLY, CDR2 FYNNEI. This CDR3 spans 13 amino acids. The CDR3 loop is CASGETGANVLTF. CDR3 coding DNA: TGTGCCAGCGGAGAAACTGGGGCCAACGTCCTGACTTTC.

CDR3 region: CASSRDGANSPLHF. In DNA form, the CDR3 reads TGTGCCAGCTCGCGGGACGGAGCAAATTCACCCCTCCACTTT. The rearrangement joins TRBV18 to TRBJ1-6; a weak D match, TRBD1 (5 bases). The CDR3 has 14 residues. Germline V CDR1 and CDR2: KGHSH, LQKENI. V was shortened by 6 bases and J by 7 bases, with 13 bases between the two germline ends.

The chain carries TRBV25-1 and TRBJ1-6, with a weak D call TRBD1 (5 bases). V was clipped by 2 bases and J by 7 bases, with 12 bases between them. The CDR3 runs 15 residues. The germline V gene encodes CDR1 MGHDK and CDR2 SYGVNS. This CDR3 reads CASSEMTAKNSPLHF. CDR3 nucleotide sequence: TGTGCCAGCAGTGAAATGACAGCTAAGAATTCACCCCTCCACTTT.

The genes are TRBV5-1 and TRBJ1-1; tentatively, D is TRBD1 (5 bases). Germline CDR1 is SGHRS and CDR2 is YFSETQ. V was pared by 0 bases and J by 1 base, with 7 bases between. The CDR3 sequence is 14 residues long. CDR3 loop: CASSLGGGNTEAFF. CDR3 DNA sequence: TGCGCCAGCAGCTTGGGCGGGGGGAACACTGAAGCTTTCTTT.

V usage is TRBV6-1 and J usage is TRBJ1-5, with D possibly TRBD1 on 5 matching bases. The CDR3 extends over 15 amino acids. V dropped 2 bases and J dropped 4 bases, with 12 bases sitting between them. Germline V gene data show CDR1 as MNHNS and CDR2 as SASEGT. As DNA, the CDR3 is TGTGCCAGCAGTGAAATGGGGGGTCCGAATCAGCCCCAGCATTTT. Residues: CASSEMGGPNQPQHF.